This TCR beta chain is from a study of patients and donors after allogeneic stem cell transplantation. This clonotype came up a few times. TCRdb re-derived calls from the RT-PCR reads in MiXCR, one entry per CDR3 protein. The sample records tens of thousands of distinct CDR3 sequences, roughly 15% being singletons. Looked up from germline, CDR1 is SGHRS and CDR2 is YFSETQ. Trimming left V 2 bases short and J 2 bases short, with 18 bases between. CDR3 length equals 17 residues. V is TRBV5-1 and J is TRBJ2-3, with D possibly matching TRBD2 (6 bases). This TCR came from a human donor who was either an allogeneic HSCT recipient or a stem cell or donor lymphocyte infusion donor (not recorded which). It is not recorded whose cells these are; they may come from a transplant donor. Sequencing used blood, either unsorted or a sorted T cell fraction (not recorded which). Here the CDR3 reads CASSFRDSGPPTDTQYF. In DNA form, the CDR3 reads TGCGCCAGCAGCTTCCGGGACTCCGGCCCCCCCACAGATACGCAGTATTTT.